A selection of T cell receptor beta chains follows, all from one sample in a study of cytomegalovirus exposure and HLA in healthy donors. Sequencing used immunoSEQ multiplex PCR; TCRdb keeps in-frame clones, though not all of them. Of 250,000 to 300,000 clones in the sample, 90% were seen once. The sequencing sample was made of PBMCs. The receptors stem from a woman under 30 in good health and CMV-seronegative. CDR3s include the opening cysteine and the closing phenylalanine or tryptophan. D genes are given only for firm matches.

v_gene	d_gene	j_gene	CDR3aa	CDR3nt
TRBV11-3	TRBD2	TRBJ2-3	CASSLKLAGGTDTQYF	TGTGCCAGCAGCTTGAAACTAGCGGGGGGCACAGATACGCAGTATTTT
TRBV29-1	TRBD1	TRBJ2-5	CSGSVGDRVLETQYF	TGCAGCGGGAGTGTTGGGGACAGGGTGCTAGAGACCCAGTACTTC
TRBV6-5	NA	TRBJ1-6	CASSYEDNSPLHF	TGTGCCAGCAGTTACGAGGATAATTCACCCCTCCACTTT
TRBV9	TRBD1	TRBJ1-1	CASSPSPDRGIAFF	TGTGCCAGCAGCCCTAGTCCGGACAGGGGAATAGCTTTCTTT
TRBV5-6	NA	TRBJ2-1	CASSFGAISSYNEQFF	TGTGCCAGCAGCTTTGGGGCAATCAGCTCCTACAATGAGCAGTTCTTC
TRBV14	TRBD1	TRBJ1-2	CASSQVLGTGGPNYGYTF	TGTGCCAGCAGCCAAGTGCTCGGGACAGGTGGGCCTAACTATGGCTACACCTTC
TRBV9	NA	TRBJ1-5	CASSDGDQPQHF	TGTGCCAGCAGCGACGGGGATCAGCCCCAGCATTTT
TRBV28	NA	TRBJ2-7	CASSTVGPSYEQYF	TGTGCCAGCAGCACCGTCGGTCCGTCCTACGAGCAGTACTTC
TRBV5-1	NA	TRBJ2-7	CASSLRGGYEQYF	TGCGCCAGCAGCCTTCGTGGCGGCTACGAGCAGTACTTC
TRBV9	NA	TRBJ2-5	CASSARDTQETQYF	TGTGCCAGCAGCGCCCGCGACACTCAAGAGACCCAGTACTTC
TRBV7-2	TRBD1	TRBJ2-1	CASSLGTGGNEQFF	TGTGCCAGCAGCTTAGGGACAGGGGGCAATGAGCAGTTCTTC
TRBV7-2	NA	TRBJ2-1	CASSVTGRPFYNEQFF	TGTGCCAGCAGCGTGACAGGGAGGCCCTTCTACAATGAGCAGTTCTTC
TRBV7-9	NA	TRBJ2-2	CASSLIPGFTGELFF	TGTGCCAGCAGCCTTATCCCGGGATTTACCGGGGAGCTGTTTTTT